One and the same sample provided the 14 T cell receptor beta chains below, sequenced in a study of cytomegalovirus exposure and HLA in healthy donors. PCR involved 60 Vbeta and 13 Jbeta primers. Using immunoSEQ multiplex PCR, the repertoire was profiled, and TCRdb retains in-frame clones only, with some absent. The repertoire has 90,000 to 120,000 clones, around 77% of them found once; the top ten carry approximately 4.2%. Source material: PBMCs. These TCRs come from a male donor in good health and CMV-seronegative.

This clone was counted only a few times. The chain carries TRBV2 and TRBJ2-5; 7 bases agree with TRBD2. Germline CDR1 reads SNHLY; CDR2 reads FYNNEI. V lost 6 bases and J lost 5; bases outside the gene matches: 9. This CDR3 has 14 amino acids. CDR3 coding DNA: TGTGCCAGCAGGGGGAGGGTGAAGACGGAGACCCAGTACTTC. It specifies CASRGRVKTETQYF.

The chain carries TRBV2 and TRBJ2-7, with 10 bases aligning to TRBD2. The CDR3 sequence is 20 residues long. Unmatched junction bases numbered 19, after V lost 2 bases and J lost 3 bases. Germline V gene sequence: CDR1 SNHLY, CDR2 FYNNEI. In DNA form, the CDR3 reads TGTGCCAGCAGTGAAAACCCATGGCAGGAGCGGGAGGGCCAAGACTACGAGCAGTACTTC. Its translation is CASSENPWQEREGQDYEQYF. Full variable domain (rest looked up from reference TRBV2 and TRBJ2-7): EPEVTQTPSHQVTQMGQEVILRCVPISNHLYFYWYRQILGQKVEFLVSFYNNEISEKSEIFDDQFSVERPDGSNFTLKIRSTKLEDSAMYFCASSENPWQEREGQDYEQYFGPGTRLTVT.

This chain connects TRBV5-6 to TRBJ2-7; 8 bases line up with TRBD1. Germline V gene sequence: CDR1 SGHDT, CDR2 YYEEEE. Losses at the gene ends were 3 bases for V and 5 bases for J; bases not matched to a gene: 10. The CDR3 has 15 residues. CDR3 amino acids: CASSSDRGPRHEQYF. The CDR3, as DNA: TGTGCCAGCAGCTCAGACAGGGGCCCCCGGCACGAGCAGTACTTC.

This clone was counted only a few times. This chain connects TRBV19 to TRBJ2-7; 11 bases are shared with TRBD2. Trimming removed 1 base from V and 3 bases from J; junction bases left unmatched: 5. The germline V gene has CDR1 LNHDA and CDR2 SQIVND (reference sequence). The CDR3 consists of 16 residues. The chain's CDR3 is CASSIGTSGSIYEQYF. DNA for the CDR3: TGTGCCAGTAGTATAGGTACTAGCGGGAGTATCTACGAGCAGTACTTC.

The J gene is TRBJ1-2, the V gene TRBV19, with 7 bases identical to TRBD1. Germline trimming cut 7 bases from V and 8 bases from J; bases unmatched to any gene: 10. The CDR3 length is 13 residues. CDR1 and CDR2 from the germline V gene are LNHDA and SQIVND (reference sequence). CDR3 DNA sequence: TGTGCCAGTACCACAGGGGATTGGCTCGGCTACACCTTC. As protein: CASTTGDWLGYTF.

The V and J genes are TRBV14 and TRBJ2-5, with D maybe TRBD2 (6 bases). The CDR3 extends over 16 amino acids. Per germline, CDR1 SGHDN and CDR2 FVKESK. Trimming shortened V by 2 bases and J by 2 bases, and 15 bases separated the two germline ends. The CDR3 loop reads CASSQLLLADQETQYF. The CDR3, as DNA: TGTGCCAGCAGCCAACTCTTGTTAGCGGATCAAGAGACCCAGTACTTC.

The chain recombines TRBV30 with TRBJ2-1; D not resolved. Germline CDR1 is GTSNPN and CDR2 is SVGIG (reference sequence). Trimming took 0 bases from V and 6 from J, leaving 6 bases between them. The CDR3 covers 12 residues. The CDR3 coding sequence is TGTGCCTGGAGTGTAACTTCCAATGAGCAGTTCTTC. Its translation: CAWSVTSNEQFF.

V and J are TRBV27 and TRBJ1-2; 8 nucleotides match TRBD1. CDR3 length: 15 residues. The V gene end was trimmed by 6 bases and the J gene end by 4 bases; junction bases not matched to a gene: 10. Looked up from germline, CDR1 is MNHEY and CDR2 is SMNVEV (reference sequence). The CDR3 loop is CASRALDRVFYGYTF. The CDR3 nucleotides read TGTGCCAGCAGGGCTTTGGACAGGGTGTTCTATGGCTACACCTTC.

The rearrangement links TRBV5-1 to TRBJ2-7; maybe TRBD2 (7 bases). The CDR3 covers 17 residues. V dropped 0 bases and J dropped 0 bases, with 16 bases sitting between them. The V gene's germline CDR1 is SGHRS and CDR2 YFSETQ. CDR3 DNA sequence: TGCGCCAGCAGCTTGGGGGGGGGCTCAAGGAGCTCCTACGAGCAGTACTTC. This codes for CASSLGGGSRSSYEQYF.

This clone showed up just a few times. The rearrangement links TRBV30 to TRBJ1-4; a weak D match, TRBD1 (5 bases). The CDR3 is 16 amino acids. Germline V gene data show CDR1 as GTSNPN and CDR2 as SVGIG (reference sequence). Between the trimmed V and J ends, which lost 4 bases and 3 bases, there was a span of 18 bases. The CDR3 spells CAWKKRGGVPNEKLFF. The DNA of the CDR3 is TGTGCCTGGAAAAAACGGGGGGGAGTCCCTAATGAAAAACTGTTTTTT.

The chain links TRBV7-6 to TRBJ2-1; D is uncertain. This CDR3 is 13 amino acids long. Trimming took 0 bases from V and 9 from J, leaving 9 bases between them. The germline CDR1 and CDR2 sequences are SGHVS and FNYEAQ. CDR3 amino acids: CASSLAVVAEQFF. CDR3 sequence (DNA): TGTGCCAGCAGCTTAGCGGTGGTAGCTGAGCAGTTCTTC.

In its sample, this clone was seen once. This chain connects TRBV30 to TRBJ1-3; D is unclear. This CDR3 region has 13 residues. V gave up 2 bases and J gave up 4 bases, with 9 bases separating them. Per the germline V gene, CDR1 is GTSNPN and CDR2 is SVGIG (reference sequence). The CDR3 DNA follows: TGTGCCTGGAGTTCAGGCCTAGGAAACACCATATATTTT. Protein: CAWSSGLGNTIYF.

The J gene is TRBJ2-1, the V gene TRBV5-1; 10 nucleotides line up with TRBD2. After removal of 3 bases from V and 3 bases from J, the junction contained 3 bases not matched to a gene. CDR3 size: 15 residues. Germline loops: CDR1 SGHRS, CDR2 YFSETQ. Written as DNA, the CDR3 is TGCGCCAGCAGCTCAGCGGGAGGGATCTACAATGAGCAGTTCTTC. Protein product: CASSSAGGIYNEQFF.

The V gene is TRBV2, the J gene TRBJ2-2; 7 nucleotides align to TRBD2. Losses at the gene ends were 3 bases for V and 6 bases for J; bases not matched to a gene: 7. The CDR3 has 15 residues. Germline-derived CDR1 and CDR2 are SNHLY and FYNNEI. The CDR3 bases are TGTGCCAGCAGTGACTCTAGCGGAGTCTCCGGGGAGCTGTTTTTT. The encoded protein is CASSDSSGVSGELFF.